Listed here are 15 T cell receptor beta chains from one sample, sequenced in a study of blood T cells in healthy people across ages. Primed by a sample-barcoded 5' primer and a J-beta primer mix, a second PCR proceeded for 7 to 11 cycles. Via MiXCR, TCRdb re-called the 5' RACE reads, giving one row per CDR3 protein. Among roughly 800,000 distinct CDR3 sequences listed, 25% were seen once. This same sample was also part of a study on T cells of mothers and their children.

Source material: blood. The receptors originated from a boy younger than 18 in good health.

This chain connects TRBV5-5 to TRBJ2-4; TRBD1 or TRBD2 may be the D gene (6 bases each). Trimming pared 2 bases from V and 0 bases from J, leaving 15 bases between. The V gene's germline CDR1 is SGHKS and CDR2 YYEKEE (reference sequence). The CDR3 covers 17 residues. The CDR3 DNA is TGTGCCAGCAGCTTATTTTCGGGGGCGTCAGCCAAAAACATTCAGTACTTC. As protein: CASSLFSGASAKNIQYF. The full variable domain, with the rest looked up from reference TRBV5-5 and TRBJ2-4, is DAGVTQSPTHLIKTRGQQVTLRCSPISGHKSVSWYQQVLGQGPQFIFQYYEKEERGRGNFPDRFSARQFPNYSSELNVNALLLGDSALYLCASSLFSGASAKNIQYFGAGTRLSVL.

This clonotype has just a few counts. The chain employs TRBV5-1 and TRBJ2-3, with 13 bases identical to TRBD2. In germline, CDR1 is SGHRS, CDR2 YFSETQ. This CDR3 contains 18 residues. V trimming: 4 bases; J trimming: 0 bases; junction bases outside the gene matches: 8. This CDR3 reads CASSTGTSGTPSTDTQYF. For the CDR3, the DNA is TGCGCCAGCAGCACCGGGACTAGCGGGACCCCTAGCACAGATACGCAGTATTTT. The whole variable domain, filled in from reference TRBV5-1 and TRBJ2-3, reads KAGVTQTPRYLIKTRGQQVTLSCSPISGHRSVSWYQQTPGQGLQFLFEYFSETQRNKGNFPGRFSGRQFSNSRSEMNVSTLELGDSALYLCASSTGTSGTPSTDTQYFGPGTRLTVL.

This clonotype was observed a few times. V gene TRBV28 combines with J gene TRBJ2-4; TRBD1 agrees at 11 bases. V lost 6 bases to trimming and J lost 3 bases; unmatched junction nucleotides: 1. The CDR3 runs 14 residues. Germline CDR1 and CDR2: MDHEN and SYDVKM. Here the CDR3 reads CASRGTGGKNIQYF. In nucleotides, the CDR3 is TGTGCCAGCAGGGGGACAGGGGGCAAAAACATTCAGTACTTC. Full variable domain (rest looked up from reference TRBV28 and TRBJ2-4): DVKVTQSSRYLVKRTGEKVFLECVQDMDHENMFWYRQDPGLGLRLIYFSYDVKMKEKGDIPEGYSVSREKKERFSLILESASTNQTSMYLCASRGTGGKNIQYFGAGTRLSVL.

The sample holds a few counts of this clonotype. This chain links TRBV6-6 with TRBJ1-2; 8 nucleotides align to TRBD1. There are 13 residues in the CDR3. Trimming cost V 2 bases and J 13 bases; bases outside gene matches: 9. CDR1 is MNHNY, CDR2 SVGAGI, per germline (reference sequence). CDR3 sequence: CASSYPTGEAFTF. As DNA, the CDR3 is TGTGCCAGCAGTTACCCGACAGGGGAAGCGTTCACCTTC.

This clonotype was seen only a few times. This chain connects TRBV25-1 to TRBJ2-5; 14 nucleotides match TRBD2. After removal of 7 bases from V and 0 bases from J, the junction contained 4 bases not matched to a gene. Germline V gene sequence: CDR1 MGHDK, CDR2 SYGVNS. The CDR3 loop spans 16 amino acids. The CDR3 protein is CASTGTSGRNQETQYF. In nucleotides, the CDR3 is TGTGCCAGCACTGGGACTAGCGGGAGAAACCAAGAGACCCAGTACTTC.

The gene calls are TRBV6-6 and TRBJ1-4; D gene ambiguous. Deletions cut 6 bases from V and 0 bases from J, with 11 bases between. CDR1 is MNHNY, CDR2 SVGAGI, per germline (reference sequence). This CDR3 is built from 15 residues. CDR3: CASRIQPTTNEKLFF. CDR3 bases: TGTGCCAGCAGGATACAACCTACAACTAATGAAAAACTGTTTTTT.

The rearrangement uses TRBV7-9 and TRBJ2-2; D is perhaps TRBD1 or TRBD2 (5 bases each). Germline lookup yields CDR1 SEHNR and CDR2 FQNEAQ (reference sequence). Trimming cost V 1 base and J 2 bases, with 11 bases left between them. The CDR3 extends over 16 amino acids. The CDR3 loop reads CASSLGVGANTGELFF. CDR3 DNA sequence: TGTGCCAGCAGCTTAGGAGTCGGGGCTAACACCGGGGAGCTGTTTTTT. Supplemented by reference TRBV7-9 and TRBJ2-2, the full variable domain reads DTGVSQNPRHKITKRGQNVTFRCDPISEHNRLYWYRQTLGQGPEFLTYFQNEAQLEKSRLLSDRFSAERPKGSFSTLEIQRTEQGDSAMYLCASSLGVGANTGELFFGEGSRLTVL.

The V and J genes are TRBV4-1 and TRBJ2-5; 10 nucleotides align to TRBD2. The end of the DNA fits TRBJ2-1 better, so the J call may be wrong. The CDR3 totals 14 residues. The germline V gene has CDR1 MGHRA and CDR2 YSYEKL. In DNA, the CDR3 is TGCGCCAGCAGCTCTCAGCGGGGGGGCCGTGAGCAGTTCTTC. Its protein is CASSSQRGGREQFF.

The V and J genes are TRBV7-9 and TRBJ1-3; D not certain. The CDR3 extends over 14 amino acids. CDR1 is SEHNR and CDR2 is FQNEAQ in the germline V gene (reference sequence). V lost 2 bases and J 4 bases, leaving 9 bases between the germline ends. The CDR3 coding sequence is TGTGCCAGCAGCTTAAGAGTGCCCGGAAACACCATATATTTT. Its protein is CASSLRVPGNTIYF.

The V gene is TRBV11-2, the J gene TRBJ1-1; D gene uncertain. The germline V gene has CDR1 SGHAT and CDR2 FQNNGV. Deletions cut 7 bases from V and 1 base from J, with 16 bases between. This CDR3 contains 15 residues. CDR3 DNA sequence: TGTGCCAGCAACCACTCGGCGGCTCAGAACACTGAAGCTTTCTTT. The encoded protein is CASNHSAAQNTEAFF.

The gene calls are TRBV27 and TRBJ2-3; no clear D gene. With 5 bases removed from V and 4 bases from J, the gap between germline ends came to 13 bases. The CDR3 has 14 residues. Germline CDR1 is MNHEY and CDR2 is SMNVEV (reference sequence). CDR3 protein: CASSEVVSSDTQYF. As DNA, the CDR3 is TGTGCCAGCAGTGAGGTGGTTTCGTCAGATACGCAGTATTTT.

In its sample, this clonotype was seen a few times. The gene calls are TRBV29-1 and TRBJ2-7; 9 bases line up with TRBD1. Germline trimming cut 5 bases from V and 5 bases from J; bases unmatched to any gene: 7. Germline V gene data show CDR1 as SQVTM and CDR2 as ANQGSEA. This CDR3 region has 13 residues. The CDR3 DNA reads TGCAGCGTTTCGGGACAGGGTTTCCACGAGCAGTACTTC. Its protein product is CSVSGQGFHEQYF.

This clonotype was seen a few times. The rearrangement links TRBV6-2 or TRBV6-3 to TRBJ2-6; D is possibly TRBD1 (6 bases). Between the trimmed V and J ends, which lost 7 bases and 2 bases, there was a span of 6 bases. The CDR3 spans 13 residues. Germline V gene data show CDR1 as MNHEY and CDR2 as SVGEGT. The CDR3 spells CASTGAGANVLTF. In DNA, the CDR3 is TGTGCCAGCACAGGGGCTGGGGCCAACGTCCTGACTTTC.

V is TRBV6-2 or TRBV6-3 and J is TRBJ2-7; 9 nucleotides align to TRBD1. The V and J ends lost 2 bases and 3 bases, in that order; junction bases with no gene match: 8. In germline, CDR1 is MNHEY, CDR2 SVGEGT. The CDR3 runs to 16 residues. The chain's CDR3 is CASSYRVGQGNYEQYF. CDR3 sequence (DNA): TGTGCCAGCAGTTACCGCGTGGGACAGGGCAACTACGAGCAGTACTTC.

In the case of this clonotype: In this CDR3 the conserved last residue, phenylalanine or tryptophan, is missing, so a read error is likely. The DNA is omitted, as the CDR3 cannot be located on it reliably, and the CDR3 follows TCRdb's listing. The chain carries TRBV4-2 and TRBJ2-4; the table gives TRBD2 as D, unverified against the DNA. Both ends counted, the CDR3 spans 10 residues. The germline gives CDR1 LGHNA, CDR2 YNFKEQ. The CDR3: CASSQSSGRA.